This T cell receptor (beta chain) was sequenced during a study of blood T cell repertoires in COVID-19. The V gene's germline CDR1 is GTSNPN and CDR2 SVGIG (reference sequence). This CDR3 has 13 amino acids. V was clipped by 2 bases and J by 4 bases; unmatched bases: 2. The table came from immunoSEQ multiplex PCR; TCRdb's copy has only in-frame clones and leaves some out. The sample contains around 300,000 clones, 88% of which appear only once. Participants came from fewer than 25 US areas, aged about 18 to 95 years. The genes are TRBV30 and TRBJ1-5; 7 bases are shared with TRBD1. This sequence was found in a woman aged 55 to 70 in a cohort exposed to, infected with or recovered from COVID-19 (not recorded which). Sequenced sample: PBMCs or T cells enriched from blood (not recorded which). CDR3 bases: TGTGCCTGGAGTAAACAGGGGAATCAGCCCCAGCATTTT. It yields the protein CAWSKQGNQPQHF.